The 19 T cell receptor beta chains listed next were all sequenced from one sample in a study of blood T cell repertoires in COVID-19. Some clones are missing from TCRdb's copy, which holds only in-frame ones; the method was immunoSEQ multiplex PCR. The top ten hold roughly 9% of the sample, which has under 300,000 clones, around 89% seen once. Material for sequencing was PBMCs or T cells enriched from blood (not recorded which). The receptors here all came from a man aged 35 to 55 who had recovered from COVID-19.

The CDR3 sequence is CASSLKLWRRRTGELFF. Here the CDR3 DNA reads TGTGCCAGCAGCTTAAAGTTATGGAGACGTCGCACCGGGGAGCTGTTTTTT. The chain couples TRBV5-5 to TRBJ2-2; no definite D call. Between the trimmed V and J ends, which lost 2 bases and 4 bases, there was a span of 18 bases. CDR1 is SGHKS, CDR2 YYEKEE, per germline (reference sequence). The CDR3 covers 17 residues.

The chain employs TRBV14 and TRBJ2-1, with D possibly TRBD2 on 5 matching bases. V lost 5 bases and J 4 bases, leaving 12 bases between the germline ends. This CDR3 comprises 14 residues. CDR1 SGHDN and CDR2 FVKESK come from the germline V gene. CDR3 protein: CASSFLGAYNEQFF. CDR3 bases: TGTGCCAGCAGCTTTCTGGGAGCATACAATGAGCAGTTCTTC.

This clone was detected only once. The chain employs TRBV12-2 and TRBJ1-1; TRBD1, the table's D call, lacks a check against the DNA. TRBV12-2 is a recognized pseudogene. This CDR3 is built from 21 residues. This CDR3 reads CASREVRPGQVFPKSNTEAFF. CDR3 coding DNA: TGTGCAAGTCGGGAGGTACGGCCGGGACAGGTGTTTCCCAAATCGAACACTGAAGCTTTCTTT.

J is TRBJ1-1 and V is TRBV5-1; 7 nucleotides line up with TRBD1. The V gene end was trimmed by 2 bases and the J gene end by 0 bases; junction bases not matched to a gene: 4. Germline assignment: CDR1 SGHRS and CDR2 YFSETQ. The CDR3 length is 15 residues. CDR3 protein: CASSFTGAMNTEAFF. As DNA, the CDR3 is TGCGCCAGCAGCTTCACAGGGGCCATGAACACTGAAGCTTTCTTT.

V is TRBV7-8 and J is TRBJ2-1; D gene ambiguous. Looked up from germline, CDR1 is SGHVS and CDR2 is FQNEAQ. V gave up 1 base and J gave up 3 bases, with 10 bases separating them. This CDR3 spans 15 amino acids. CDR3 sequence (DNA): TGTGCCAGCAGCTTAGTTTCTAGTGGCTACAATGAGCAGTTCTTC. This translates into CASSLVSSGYNEQFF.

V is TRBV6-5 and J is TRBJ1-1; D possibly corresponds to TRBD1 (5 bases). V was cut by 7 bases and J by 6 bases, with 15 bases left in between. The CDR3 extends over 13 amino acids. Germline lookup yields CDR1 MNHEY and CDR2 SVGAGI. The DNA for the CDR3 is TGTGCCAGCAAAGAAGGCAGGGAACCTGAAGCTTTCTTT. Protein: CASKEGREPEAFF.

V usage is TRBV29-1 and J usage is TRBJ1-2; weak D call: TRBD1 (6 bases). CDR1 SQVTM and CDR2 ANQGSEA come from the germline V gene. The CDR3 has 14 residues. Between the trimmed V and J ends, which lost 2 bases and 4 bases, there was a span of 14 bases. Written as DNA, the CDR3 is TGCAGCGTTGAAAACAGGGTCGCGCTCTATGGCTACACCTTC. It translates to CSVENRVALYGYTF.

V is TRBV4-1 and J is TRBJ1-3; TRBD1 matches 7 bases. Germline V lookup: CDR1 MGHRA, CDR2 YSYEKL. V shed 0 bases, J shed 2 bases, and the junction held 10 bases outside the gene matches. The CDR3 is 18 amino acids. The CDR3 DNA is TGCGCCAGCAGCCAAGATTTTGAGGGGGCATTAACTGGAAACACCATATATTTT. Its translation: CASSQDFEGALTGNTIYF.

This chain uses TRBV4-2 with TRBJ2-1, with 10 positions matching TRBD1. Trimming cost V 5 bases and J 9 bases; bases outside gene matches: 10. From germline, CDR1 is LGHNA and CDR2 YNFKEQ. The CDR3 totals 15 residues. The CDR3 bases are TGTGCCAGCAGCGAGGGACAGGGGCCCCTCGGTGAGCAGTTCTTC. Translated: CASSEGQGPLGEQFF.

This chain links TRBV5-5 with TRBJ1-1; TRBD1 matches 7 bases. The CDR3 contains 13 residues. Germline assignment: CDR1 SGHKS and CDR2 YYEKEE (reference sequence). Trimming removed 3 bases from V and 4 bases from J; junction bases left unmatched: 3. CDR3 DNA sequence: TGTGCCAGCAGCTACGGGACAGTCACTGAAGCTTTCTTT. Translating gives CASSYGTVTEAFF.

This chain uses TRBV5-1 with TRBJ2-1; 8 nucleotides line up with TRBD1. J lost 7 bases, V lost 4 bases, and 4 bases had no gene match. There are 13 residues in the CDR3. Germline CDR1 SGHRS, CDR2 YFSETQ. The CDR3 DNA follows: TGCGCCAGCAGCGTGACAGGGGTAAATGAGCAGTTCTTC. This codes for CASSVTGVNEQFF.

V usage is TRBV5-6 and J usage is TRBJ1-1, with 7 bases matching TRBD1. Germline V lookup: CDR1 SGHDT, CDR2 YYEEEE. The CDR3 extends over 14 amino acids. The V and J ends lost 4 bases and 4 bases, in that order; junction bases with no gene match: 7. The CDR3 coding sequence is TGTGCCAGCAGCCGCGGCCCAGGGGGCACTGAAGCTTTCTTT. Protein: CASSRGPGGTEAFF.

V is TRBV2 and J is TRBJ1-2, with D perhaps TRBD1 (6 bases). The ends were cut back, 8 bases at V and 10 bases at J, with 11 bases in the middle. The germline V gene encodes CDR1 SNHLY and CDR2 FYNNEI. There are 10 residues in the CDR3. The CDR3 spells CASVQGDYTF. The CDR3 DNA reads TGTGCCAGCGTACAGGGAGACTACACCTTC.

The chain couples TRBV30 to TRBJ1-1; the D is unclear. Trimming stripped 5 bases from V and 2 bases from J, with 6 bases between. The CDR3 loop spans 11 amino acids. Germline V gene sequence: CDR1 GTSNPN, CDR2 SVGIG (reference sequence). The CDR3 DNA follows: TGTGCCTGGGACACCAACACTGAAGCTTTCTTT. It encodes CAWDTNTEAFF.

V gene TRBV6-5 combines with J gene TRBJ1-2; 7 nucleotides match TRBD1. The CDR3 totals 15 residues. The V segment lost 6 bases and the J segment 3 bases; nucleotides outside the gene matches: 10. Per germline, CDR1 MNHEY and CDR2 SVGAGI. The CDR3 loop is CASRLYETGYYGYTF. In DNA form, the CDR3 reads TGTGCCAGCAGACTTTATGAGACAGGGTACTATGGCTACACCTTC.

This sequence joins TRBV27 and TRBJ1-1; weak D call: TRBD1 (6 bases). The ends were cut back, 4 bases at V and 1 base at J, with 13 bases in the middle. Germline CDR1 MNHEY, CDR2 SMNVEV (reference sequence). The CDR3 is 15 amino acids. This CDR3 reads CASSSPGQTNTEAFF. The CDR3 DNA reads as TGTGCCAGCAGTTCACCGGGACAAACGAACACTGAAGCTTTCTTT.

The J gene is TRBJ2-5, the V gene TRBV28; a possible D gene is TRBD1 (5 bases). The V gene's germline CDR1 is MDHEN and CDR2 SYDVKM. Trimming cost V 2 bases and J 2 bases, with 12 bases left between them. This CDR3 has 15 amino acids. CDR3 in amino acids: CASSLTLRVQETQYF. CDR3 DNA sequence: TGTGCCAGCAGTTTAACTCTCAGGGTACAAGAGACCCAGTACTTC.

The V call is TRBV4-3, the J call TRBJ1-4; 7 bases agree with TRBD1. Germline lookup yields CDR1 LGHNA and CDR2 YSLEER. The CDR3 runs 13 residues. Losses at the gene ends were 3 bases for V and 9 bases for J; bases not matched to a gene: 4. The CDR3 is CASSHGDSQKLFF. DNA of the CDR3: TGCGCCAGCAGCCACGGGGACAGTCAAAAACTGTTTTTT.

The gene calls are TRBV12-2 and TRBJ2-7; TRBD2 was called by the table and not checked on the DNA. TRBV12-2 is listed as a pseudogene. The CDR3 spans 15 residues. The CDR3 DNA follows: TGTGCAAGTCGCTTAGCGCTTTGGCAGGGAGGCGAGCAGTACTTC. Amino acid sequence: CASRLALWQGGEQYF.